The 7 T cell receptor beta chains below were found in one sample sequenced in a study of a mutant IDH1 vaccine in newly diagnosed glioma (dated by TCRdb to the early 2020s). Libraries were constructed by the immunoSEQ multiplex PCR assay. TCRdb carries this immuneACCESS record with in-frame sequences only. Its versions omit some clonotypes, under half of them owing to an unresolved V gene in the studies checked, with the rest unexplained. The sample table records about 58,000 clones; about 88% of these occur just once. The top ten clonotypes cover about 7% of the sample. Taken with the paper, the label for time point translates to: week 5, during vaccination. A 20-mer mutant IDH1 peptide at 300 micrograms in Montanide made up each vaccine dose, which was injected subcutaneously together with topical imiquimod. Antigen specificity for these receptors is unknown. Sequenced here: PBMCs, sampled from a glioma patient whose treatment included an IDH1 peptide vaccine. The source is a woman aged 45-65 years with glioma.

This rearrangement joins TRBV5-1 to TRBJ1-2; possible D gene TRBD1, 5 bases. The V end lost 3 bases, the J end lost 4 bases, and 19 bases lay between the germline ends. The CDR3 is 16 residues long. Germline-derived CDR1 and CDR2 are SGHRS and YFSETQ. The chain's CDR3 is CASSSLQQVRGYGYTF. CDR3 sequence (DNA): TGCGCCAGCAGCTCCCTACAACAGGTTAGGGGCTATGGCTACACCTTC.

The rearrangement joins TRBV5-1 to TRBJ1-2; 7 nucleotides line up with TRBD1. V lost 0 bases and J lost 8; bases outside the gene matches: 10. CDR1 is SGHRS, CDR2 YFSETQ, per germline. This CDR3 comprises 15 residues. In nucleotides, the CDR3 is TGCGCCAGCAGCTTGGCCGAGACAGGGCGAAAGGGCTACACCTTC. Translation gives CASSLAETGRKGYTF.

This chain connects TRBV5-1 to TRBJ2-7; TRBD2 agrees at 11 bases. Germline V CDR1 and CDR2: SGHRS, YFSETQ. V was clipped by 0 bases and J by 9 bases; unmatched bases: 8. The CDR3 runs to 15 residues. The CDR3 sequence is CASSLGTSGPTVQYF. The CDR3 nucleotides read TGCGCCAGCAGCTTGGGGACTAGCGGGCCTACGGTGCAGTACTTC.

This clone was counted only a few times. V usage is TRBV6-1 and J usage is TRBJ1-5; D ambiguous. CDR1 is MNHNS, CDR2 SASEGT, per germline. V was cut by 0 bases and J by 4 bases, with 10 bases left in between. The CDR3 is 15 residues long. DNA of the CDR3: TGTGCCAGCAGTGAAGCGCTCTCGGGGAATCAGCCCCAGCATTTT. This translates into CASSEALSGNQPQHF.

This clone was recorded only once. The chain joins TRBV19 to TRBJ1-2; 8 bases fit TRBD1. V lost 1 base, J lost 3 bases, and 10 bases stayed unmatched. The CDR3 covers 17 residues. The germline V gene encodes CDR1 LNHDA and CDR2 SQIVND (reference sequence). CDR3 sequence reads: CASSIGTRGLGDYGYTF. CDR3 DNA sequence: TGTGCCAGTAGTATAGGTACCAGGGGGCTTGGAGACTATGGCTACACCTTC.

The chain employs TRBV7-9 and TRBJ2-7; 15 bases agree with TRBD2. The germline gives CDR1 SEHNR, CDR2 FQNEAQ (reference sequence). The CDR3 runs to 16 residues. Trimming removed 3 bases from V and 6 bases from J; junction bases left unmatched: 6. CDR3 sequence: CASSLGTSGGRLEQYF. Here the CDR3 DNA reads TGTGCCAGCAGCTTGGGGACTAGCGGGGGGAGGCTCGAGCAGTACTTC.

V gene TRBV7-2 combines with J gene TRBJ1-1; 7 bases map to TRBD1. V was clipped by 5 bases and J by 3 bases; unmatched bases: 9. Germline CDR1 SGHTA, CDR2 FQGNSA. This CDR3 contains 15 residues. CDR3 sequence (DNA): TGTGCCAGCAGCCCCGAAAGGGGGCGCGACACTGAAGCTTTCTTT. Translating it yields CASSPERGRDTEAFF.